The T cell receptor (beta chain) under discussion was sequenced for a study of glioma-infiltrating T cells. The CDR3 is 15 amino acids. CDR1 is MDHEN, CDR2 SYDVKM, per germline. Study-wide points: Gliomas, especially low-grade, showed above-expected tissue-blood divergence; non-neoplastic patients showed below.

Note on this clonotype: Its specificity is not known. With a much larger clone just one base away, this may be a read error.

Amplification of TCR alpha and beta CDR3 regions from RNA used iRepertoire nested multiplex PCR. TCRdb re-analysed the multiplex PCR reads in MiXCR, keeping a single row per CDR3 protein. Among about 400,000 distinct CDR3 sequences listed, roughly two fifths were seen once. The sequence was collected from a human donor with low-grade glioma or glioblastoma, undergoing nonglioma brain surgery, or in good health (not recorded which). Sequencing input: glioma tissue, nonneoplastic brain tissue, or PBMCs (not recorded which). V gene TRBV28 combines with J gene TRBJ1-1; D may be TRBD1 (6 bases). The DNA of the CDR3 is TGTGTCAGCAGGCCCCCAGGGGAGAGGAACACTGAAGCTTTCTTT. Its translation is CVSRPPGERNTEAFF.